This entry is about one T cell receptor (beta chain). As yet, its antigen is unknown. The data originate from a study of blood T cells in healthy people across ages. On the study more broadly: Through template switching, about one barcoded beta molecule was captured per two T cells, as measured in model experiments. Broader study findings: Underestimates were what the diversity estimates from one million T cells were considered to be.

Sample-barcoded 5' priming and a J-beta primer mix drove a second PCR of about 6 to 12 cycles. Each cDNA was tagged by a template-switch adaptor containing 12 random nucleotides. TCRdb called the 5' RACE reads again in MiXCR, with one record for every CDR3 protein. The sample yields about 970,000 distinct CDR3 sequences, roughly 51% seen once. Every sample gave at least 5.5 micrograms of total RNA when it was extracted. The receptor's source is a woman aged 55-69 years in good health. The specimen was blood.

CDR3 in DNA: TGTGCCAGCAGCTCCAATCGCAACAATGAGCAGTACTTC. Protein: CASSSNRNNEQYF. This chain links TRBV7-6 with TRBJ2-5; D gene unclear. Deletions cut 4 bases from V and 11 bases from J, with 17 bases between. Germline lookup yields CDR1 SGHVS and CDR2 FNYEAQ. The CDR3 contains 13 residues.